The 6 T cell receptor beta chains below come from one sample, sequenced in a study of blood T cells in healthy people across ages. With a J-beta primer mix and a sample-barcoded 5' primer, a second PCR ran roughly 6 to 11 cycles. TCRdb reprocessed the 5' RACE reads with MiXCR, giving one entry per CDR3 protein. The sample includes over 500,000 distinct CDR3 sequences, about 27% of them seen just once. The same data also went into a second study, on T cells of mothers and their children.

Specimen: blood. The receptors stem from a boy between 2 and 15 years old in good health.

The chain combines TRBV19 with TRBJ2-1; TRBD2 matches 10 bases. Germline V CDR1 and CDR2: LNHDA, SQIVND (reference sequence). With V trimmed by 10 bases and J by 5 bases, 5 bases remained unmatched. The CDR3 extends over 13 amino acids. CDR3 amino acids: CATRAGGDNEQFF. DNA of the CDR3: TGTGCCACCAGAGCGGGGGGGGACAATGAGCAGTTCTTC.

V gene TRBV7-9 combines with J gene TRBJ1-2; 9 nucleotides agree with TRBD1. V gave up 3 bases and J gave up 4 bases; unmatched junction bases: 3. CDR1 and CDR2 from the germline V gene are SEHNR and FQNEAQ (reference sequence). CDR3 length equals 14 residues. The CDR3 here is CASSFRDRVYGYTF. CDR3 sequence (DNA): TGTGCCAGCAGCTTCCGGGACAGGGTCTATGGCTACACCTTC.

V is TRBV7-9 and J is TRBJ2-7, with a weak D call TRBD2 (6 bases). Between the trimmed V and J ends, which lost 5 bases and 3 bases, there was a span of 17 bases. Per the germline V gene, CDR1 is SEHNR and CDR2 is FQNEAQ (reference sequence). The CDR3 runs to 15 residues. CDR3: CASSPKTRSSYEQYF. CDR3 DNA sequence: TGTGCCAGCAGCCCAAAGACTAGATCCAGCTACGAGCAGTACTTC.

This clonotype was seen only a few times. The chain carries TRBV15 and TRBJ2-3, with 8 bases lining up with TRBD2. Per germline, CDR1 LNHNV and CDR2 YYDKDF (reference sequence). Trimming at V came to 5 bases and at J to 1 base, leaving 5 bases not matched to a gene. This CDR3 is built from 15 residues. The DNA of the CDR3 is TGTGCCACCAGCGGCCGGGGGGGCGGCACAGATACGCAGTATTTT. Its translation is CATSGRGGGTDTQYF.

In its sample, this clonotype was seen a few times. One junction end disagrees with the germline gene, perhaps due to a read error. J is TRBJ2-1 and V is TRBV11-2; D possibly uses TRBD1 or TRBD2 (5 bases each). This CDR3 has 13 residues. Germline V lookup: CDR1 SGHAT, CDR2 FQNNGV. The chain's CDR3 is CASSPPGWGSPVF. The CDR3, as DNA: TGTGCCAGCAGCCCCCCCGGGTGGGGGAGTCCTGTCTTC.

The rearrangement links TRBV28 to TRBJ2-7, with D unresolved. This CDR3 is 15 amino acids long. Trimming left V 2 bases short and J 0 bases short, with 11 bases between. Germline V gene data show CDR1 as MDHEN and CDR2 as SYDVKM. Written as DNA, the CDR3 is TGTGCCAGCAGTTTACCCAGGATACCCTCCTACGAGCAGTACTTC. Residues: CASSLPRIPSYEQYF. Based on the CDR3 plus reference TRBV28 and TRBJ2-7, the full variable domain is DVKVTQSSRYLVKRTGEKVFLECVQDMDHENMFWYRQDPGLGLRLIYFSYDVKMKEKGDIPEGYSVSREKKERFSLILESASTNQTSMYLCASSLPRIPSYEQYFGPGTRLTVT.